One sample yielded the 21 T cell receptor beta chains listed below, sequenced in a study of CD8+ T cells in alopecia areata. Extraction and reverse transcription of RNA yielded cDNA as the sequencing template. Profiling relied on immunoSEQ multiplex PCR, and the TCRdb table lists in-frame clones only, not all of them. The sample contains 120,000 or so clones, 30% to 40% of which appear only once. Material for sequencing was CD4+ T cells sorted from blood. Every receptor here comes from a human donor with alopecia areata.

This chain joins TRBV5-1 and TRBJ1-1, with D perhaps TRBD1 (5 bases). The V gene lost 0 bases and the J gene lost 2 bases, with 11 bases spanning the gap. CDR1 is SGHRS and CDR2 is YFSETQ in the germline V gene. This CDR3 has 15 residues. The CDR3 bases are TGCGCCAGCAGCTTGGGTGTGGGACTAAACACTGAAGCTTTCTTT. Encoded protein: CASSLGVGLNTEAFF.

The V and J genes are TRBV5-4 and TRBJ2-1; 8 bases line up with TRBD2. Losses at the gene ends were 0 bases for V and 3 bases for J; bases not matched to a gene: 5. This CDR3 comprises 16 residues. Germline V lookup: CDR1 SGHNT, CDR2 YYREEE (reference sequence). The CDR3 DNA reads as TGTGCCAGCAGCTTGGTAGTGAGCGGGGGCTACAATGAGCAGTTCTTC. It encodes CASSLVVSGGYNEQFF.

This chain links TRBV29-1 with TRBJ1-5, with 9 bases aligning to TRBD1. V gave up 6 bases and J gave up 4 bases; unmatched junction bases: 4. This CDR3 is 13 amino acids long. From germline, CDR1 is SQVTM and CDR2 ANQGSEA. The CDR3 here is CSVKQGANQPQHF. The CDR3 bases are TGCAGCGTCAAACAGGGGGCGAATCAGCCCCAGCATTTT.

The chain employs TRBV2 and TRBJ2-3; D perhaps matches TRBD2 (6 bases). CDR3 length equals 13 residues. Per germline, CDR1 SNHLY and CDR2 FYNNEI. V lost 8 bases and J 3 bases, leaving 12 bases between the germline ends. In DNA, the CDR3 is TGTGCCAGCTTCGGCGGGAATACAGATACGCAGTATTTT. Its protein product is CASFGGNTDTQYF.

This clone was observed a handful of times. This rearrangement joins TRBV7-2 to TRBJ2-7; 9 positions agree with TRBD1. The CDR3 contains 15 residues. V lost 5 bases and J lost 3; bases outside the gene matches: 8. Germline CDR1 SGHTA, CDR2 FQGNSA. CDR3 DNA: TGTGCCAGCAGCCAACAGGGGGCGGCAGGCTACGAGCAGTACTTC. It codes for CASSQQGAAGYEQYF. Looking up the rest from reference TRBV7-2 and TRBJ2-7 gives the full variable domain: GAGVSQSPSNKVTEKGKDVELRCDPISGHTALYWYRQSLGQGLEFLIYFQGNSAPDKSGLPSDRFSAERTGGSVSTLTIQRTQQEDSAVYLCASSQQGAAGYEQYFGPGTRLTVT.

This chain links TRBV28 with TRBJ2-7; D call uncertain. The CDR3 runs to 11 residues. Germline V gene data show CDR1 as MDHEN and CDR2 as SYDVKM. Trimming pared 4 bases from V and 5 bases from J, leaving 6 bases between. CDR3 nucleotides: TGTGCCAGCAGTTCTAGGAACGAGCAGTACTTC. It codes for CASSSRNEQYF.

V is TRBV7-2 and J is TRBJ2-7; D unresolved. The length of the CDR3 is 14 residues. In germline, CDR1 is SGHTA, CDR2 FQGNSA. The ends were cut back, 5 bases at V and 1 base at J, with 12 bases in the middle. DNA for the CDR3: TGTGCCAGCAGCCCCGTTTCTGGTTCCTACGAGCAGTACTTC. This translates into CASSPVSGSYEQYF.

This sequence joins TRBV29-1 and TRBJ2-7; D remains ambiguous. Trimming took off 6 bases at V and 2 bases at J, with 11 bases between the two ends. The length of the CDR3 is 12 residues. Germline CDR1 and CDR2: SQVTM and ANQGSEA. The CDR3 here is CSVRGGTYEQYF. The CDR3 nucleotides are TGCAGCGTCCGCGGCGGAACCTACGAGCAGTACTTC.

This clone was seen a single time. V is TRBV7-3 and J is TRBJ1-1; D may be TRBD1 (5 bases). Germline-derived CDR1 and CDR2 are SGHTA and FQGTGA. Deletions cut 3 bases from V and 1 base from J, with 6 bases between. The length of the CDR3 is 13 residues. The CDR3 sequence is CASSFQGNTEAFF. CDR3 sequence (DNA): TGTGCCAGCAGCTTTCAGGGGAACACTGAAGCTTTCTTT. The whole variable domain, filled in from reference TRBV7-3 and TRBJ1-1, reads GAGVSQTPSNKVTEKGKYVELRCDPISGHTALYWYRQSLGQGPEFLIYFQGTGAADDSGLPNDRFFAVRPEGSVSTLKIQRTERGDSAVYLCASSFQGNTEAFFGQGTRLTVV.

A remark on this clone: A much larger clone lies a single base off, so this may be a read error. The genes are TRBV4-2 and TRBJ1-1, with D perhaps TRBD1 (5 bases). Germline V CDR1 and CDR2: LGHNA, YNFKEQ. The CDR3 is 14 residues long. Deletions cut 6 bases from V and 1 base from J, with 12 bases between. This CDR3 is CASRGTLKNTEAFF. CDR3 DNA sequence: TGTGCCAGCAGAGGGACCCTGAAGAACACTGAAGCTTTCTTT.

The rearrangement links TRBV7-7 to TRBJ2-5; possibly TRBD2 for D (7 bases). The V gene lost 3 bases and the J gene lost 4 bases, with 9 bases spanning the gap. CDR1 and CDR2 from the germline V gene are SSHAT and FNYEAQ (reference sequence). CDR3 size: 13 residues. The CDR3 coding sequence is TGTGCCAGCAGCTTGGGGGGGCCAGAGACCCAGTACTTC. It translates to CASSLGGPETQYF.

This clone was seen a few times. The chain has TRBV4-1 and TRBJ2-4; no reliable D call. CDR1 is MGHRA, CDR2 YSYEKL, per germline. The CDR3 runs to 16 residues. The V gene lost 6 bases and the J gene lost 1 base, with 16 bases spanning the gap. The CDR3 protein is CASRANVIAAKNIQYF. CDR3 sequence (DNA): TGCGCCAGCAGAGCGAACGTGATAGCCGCCAAAAACATTCAGTACTTC.

The chain is built from TRBV27 and TRBJ2-4; D is perhaps TRBD2 (5 bases). This CDR3 is built from 13 residues. V was cut by 0 bases and J by 10 bases, with 10 bases left in between. The germline V gene encodes CDR1 MNHEY and CDR2 SMNVEV (reference sequence). CDR3 in DNA: TGTGCCAGCAGTTTATCGATAAGCGGAATTCAGTACTTC. It yields the protein CASSLSISGIQYF.

This clone occurred a few times. The chain has TRBV5-1 and TRBJ2-5, with D unclear. This CDR3 is built from 12 residues. Germline CDR1 SGHRS, CDR2 YFSETQ. V was shortened by 5 bases and J by 0 bases, with 5 bases between the two germline ends. The CDR3 region is CASRWYQETQYF. In DNA, the CDR3 is TGCGCCAGCAGATGGTACCAAGAGACCCAGTACTTC.

The CDR3 region is CSDPRGGAKVRETQYF. DNA for the CDR3: TGCAGCGACCCCCGCGGAGGGGCAAAGGTTCGGGAGACCCAGTACTTC. This chain joins TRBV29-1 and TRBJ2-5, with D possibly matching TRBD2 (6 bases). The germline CDR1 and CDR2 sequences are SQVTM and ANQGSEA. The CDR3 extends over 16 amino acids. V lost 7 bases and J lost 5, with 26 bases in between.

This clone was counted a few times. The gene calls are TRBV7-2 and TRBJ2-7, with D perhaps TRBD1 (7 bases). Between the trimmed V and J ends, which lost 4 bases and 2 bases, there was a span of 27 bases. The CDR3 covers 19 residues. Germline V gives CDR1 SGHTA, CDR2 FQGNSA. The CDR3 sequence: CASSSRTTGRIRNPYEQYF. Written as DNA, the CDR3 is TGTGCCAGCAGCTCCCGAACGACAGGGAGGATTCGTAACCCCTACGAGCAGTACTTC.

The chain couples TRBV29-1 to TRBJ2-6; the D call may be TRBD1 or TRBD2 (5 bases each). Trimming left V 5 bases short and J 0 bases short, with 11 bases between. CDR1 and CDR2 from the germline V gene are SQVTM and ANQGSEA. The CDR3 runs 15 residues. The chain's CDR3 is CSVSRGASGANVLTF. The CDR3 nucleotides are TGCAGCGTTAGCCGGGGCGCCTCTGGGGCCAACGTCCTGACTTTC. Looking up the rest from reference TRBV29-1 and TRBJ2-6 gives the full variable domain: SAVISQKPSRDICQRGTSLTIQCQVDSQVTMMFWYRQQPGQSLTLIATANQGSEATYESGFVIDKFPISRPNLTFSTLTVSNMSPEDSSIYLCSVSRGASGANVLTFGAGSRLTVL.

This clone was counted a few times. The chain couples TRBV18 to TRBJ2-5; D remains unclear. Germline V gene data show CDR1 as KGHSH and CDR2 as LQKENI. V gave up 4 bases and J gave up 2 bases, with 5 bases separating them. This CDR3 region has 12 residues. The DNA of the CDR3 is TGTGCCAGCTCACGCCAACAAGAGACCCAGTACTTC. Its translation is CASSRQQETQYF.

V is TRBV29-1 and J is TRBJ2-6, with D perhaps matching TRBD2 (5 bases). Trimming removed 6 bases at V and 0 bases at J, with 12 bases between. Germline CDR1 SQVTM, CDR2 ANQGSEA. The CDR3 has 15 amino acids. Here the CDR3 DNA reads TGCAGCGTGAGGGTCGACAACTCTGGGGCCAACGTCCTGACTTTC. Translated, it gives CSVRVDNSGANVLTF. Combining the CDR3 with reference TRBV29-1 and TRBJ2-6 gives the whole variable domain SAVISQKPSRDICQRGTSLTIQCQVDSQVTMMFWYRQQPGQSLTLIATANQGSEATYESGFVIDKFPISRPNLTFSTLTVSNMSPEDSSIYLCSVRVDNSGANVLTFGAGSRLTVL.

This chain joins TRBV7-2 and TRBJ1-2; no clear D gene. Per the germline V gene, CDR1 is SGHTA and CDR2 is FQGNSA. V was clipped by 2 bases and J by 7 bases, with 14 bases between them. The CDR3 contains 14 residues. Here the CDR3 DNA reads TGTGCCAGCAGCTTACCCTCGATCCTTAGTGGCTACACCTTC. This sequence encodes CASSLPSILSGYTF.

As to this clone: Other DNA sequences in this sample translate to the same CDR3. The chain combines TRBV30 with TRBJ2-5; D unclear. The CDR3 totals 11 residues. V was trimmed by 3 bases and J by 5 bases, leaving 7 bases between them. Per the germline V gene, CDR1 is GTSNPN and CDR2 is SVGIG (reference sequence). CDR3 nucleotides: TGTGCCTGGAGCGCCGGTGAGACCCAGTACTTC. This codes for CAWSAGETQYF.